This T cell receptor (beta chain) was captured in a study of blood T cell repertoires in COVID-19 (dated by TCRdb to about 2020). With regard to the full study: Recovered participants in ImmuneRACE Cohort 3 were defined by two consecutive negative NP/OP PCR tests, clearance by a healthcare professional, or resolution of symptoms. Samples covering the acute and convalescent phases of COVID-19 were provided by collaborators in the United States, Italy and Spain. The prospective study material was composed of cDNA or gDNA derived from T cells, B-cell-depleted T cells, or PBMCs. The dataset comprised deeply sampled blood TCRbeta repertoires from subjects exposed to, actively infected with, or recovered from COVID-19. The repertoires were released in a freely available public database intended as a resource for research on the immune response to SARS-CoV-2. The samples were drawn from two sources: the first 160 participants of the ongoing ImmuneRACE study, and 1,254 subjects contributed by 6 global collaborators. Nearly every sample came with metadata listing a de-identified subject ID, COVID-19 status, age in years and sex. HLA class I and class II types, where available, came from metadata supplied by the sample provider rather than from assay-based typing.

According to the germline V gene, CDR1 reads SGHAT and CDR2 reads FQNNGV. Trimming takes 3 bases from V and 7 bases from J, and the germline ends sit 7 bases apart. The CDR3 starts with the cysteine, ends with the phenylalanine, and has 13 residues. The DNA shown is the 39-base CDR3, in frame from base 1. A word on this clone: This receptor's antigen is unknown. No much larger clonotype is one base removed from it; base qualities were not supplied.

Participants in the prospective study were enrolled through a virtual design, were aged about 18 to 90 years, and lived in roughly 26 United States geographic areas. To assign participants to cohorts, the prospective study relied on clinical history that participants themselves reported in a screening survey and a study questionnaire. Mobile phlebotomists in the prospective study collected whole blood, serum and a nasopharyngeal or oropharyngeal swab from every participant. Additional blood draws and questionnaires over an approximately 2-month period could optionally be provided by prospective study participants. Prospective study blood samples were shipped either frozen or at room temperature before DNA extraction. Broad study findings and their caveats: The quantity of clinical and demographic metadata differed by source and by participant and was supplied without curation.

The immunoSEQ Assay, a bias-controlled multiplex PCR, was used to amplify TCRbeta CDR3 regions from genomic DNA. Per the source publication's procedure: The number of nucleated cells in each sample was estimated by amplification of reference gene primers within the assay. To quantify the absolute abundance of each unique TCRbeta CDR3 rearrangement, sequence reads were collapsed and filtered. For each sample, productive Simpson clonality was calculated as the square root of Simpson's diversity index over productive rearrangements. Drawn from immuneACCESS, this table holds only the in-frame rearrangements with V and J called that TCRdb kept. Clones are partly lost; checked studies trace under half to an unresolved V gene and leave the rest unexplained. From that table come the V and J calls and clone size; the DNA was used to work out D and trimming. In this sample the table shows 150,000 to 200,000 clones, around 80% of which occur a single time. The top ten clones comprise around 20% of the sample.

Sequencing input: PBMCs or T cells enriched from blood (not recorded which). This TCR came from a woman in her 70s in a cohort exposed to, infected with or recovered from COVID-19 (not recorded which). This chain joins TRBV11-2 to TRBJ1-6; the D gene assignment is ambiguous. The nucleotides read TGTGCCAGCAGCTTCCAACAGAATTCACCCCTCCACTTT. It encodes CASSFQQNSPLHF.